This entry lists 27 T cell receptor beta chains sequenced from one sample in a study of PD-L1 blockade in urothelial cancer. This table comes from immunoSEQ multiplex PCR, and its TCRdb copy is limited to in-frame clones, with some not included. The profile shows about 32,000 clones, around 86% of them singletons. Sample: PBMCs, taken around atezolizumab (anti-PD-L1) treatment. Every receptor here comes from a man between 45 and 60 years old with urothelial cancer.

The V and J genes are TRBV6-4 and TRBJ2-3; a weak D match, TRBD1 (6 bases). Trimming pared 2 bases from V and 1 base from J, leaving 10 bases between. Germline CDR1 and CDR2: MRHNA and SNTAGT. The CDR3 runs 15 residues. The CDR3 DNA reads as TGTGCCAGCAGTGACCAGGGGACGGGCACAGATACGCAGTATTTT. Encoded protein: CASSDQGTGTDTQYF.

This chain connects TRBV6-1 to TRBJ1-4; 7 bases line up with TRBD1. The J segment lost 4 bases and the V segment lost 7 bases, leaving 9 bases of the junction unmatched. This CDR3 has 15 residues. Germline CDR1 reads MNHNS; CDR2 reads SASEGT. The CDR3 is CASTQQGQFNEKLFF. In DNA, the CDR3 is TGTGCCAGCACACAACAGGGACAGTTTAATGAAAAACTGTTTTTT.

CDR3 nucleotides: TGTGCCAGCAGCGCGTCTCGGAGGGATTCACCCCTCCACTTT. Protein sequence: CASSASRRDSPLHF. V gene TRBV13 combines with J gene TRBJ1-6; D gene uncertain. CDR3 length: 14 residues. Looked up from germline, CDR1 is PRHDT and CDR2 is FYEKMQ (reference sequence). V lost 5 bases, J lost 8 bases, and 13 bases lay in between.

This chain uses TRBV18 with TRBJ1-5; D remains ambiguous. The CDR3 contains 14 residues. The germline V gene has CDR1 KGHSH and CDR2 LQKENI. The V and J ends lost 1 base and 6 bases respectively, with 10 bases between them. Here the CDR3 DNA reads TGTGCCAGCTCACCACGGGCCGATGGTCAGCCCCAGCATTTT. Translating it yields CASSPRADGQPQHF. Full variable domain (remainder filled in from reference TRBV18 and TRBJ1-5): NAGVMQNPRHLVRRRGQEARLRCSPMKGHSHVYWYRQLPEEGLKFMVYLQKENIIDESGMPKERFSAEFPKEGPSILRIQQVVRGDSAAYFCASSPRADGQPQHFGDGTRLSIL.

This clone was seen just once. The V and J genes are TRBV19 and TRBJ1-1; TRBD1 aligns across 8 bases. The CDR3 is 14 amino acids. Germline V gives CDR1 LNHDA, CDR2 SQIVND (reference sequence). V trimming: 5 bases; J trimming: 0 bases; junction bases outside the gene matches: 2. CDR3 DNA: TGTGCCAGTAGTTACAGGGGGATGAACACTGAAGCTTTCTTT. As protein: CASSYRGMNTEAFF.

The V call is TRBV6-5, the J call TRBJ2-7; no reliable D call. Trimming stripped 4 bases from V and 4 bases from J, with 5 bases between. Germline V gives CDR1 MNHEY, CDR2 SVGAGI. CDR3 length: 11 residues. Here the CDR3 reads CASSSLYEQYF. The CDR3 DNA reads TGTGCCAGCAGTTCCTTATACGAGCAGTACTTC.

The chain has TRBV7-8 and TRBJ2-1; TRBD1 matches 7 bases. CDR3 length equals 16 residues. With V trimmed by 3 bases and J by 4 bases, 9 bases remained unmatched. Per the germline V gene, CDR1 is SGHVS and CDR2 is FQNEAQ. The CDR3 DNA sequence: TGTGCCAGCAGCTTCTCTGCAGGGGGTTTGTACAATGAGCAGTTCTTC. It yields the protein CASSFSAGGLYNEQFF.

Here the CDR3 reads CASSITGLNYGYTF. The CDR3 nucleotides read TGTGCCAGCAGCATCACCGGGTTAAACTATGGCTACACCTTC. The chain is built from TRBV5-4 and TRBJ1-2, with D unresolved. This CDR3 has 14 residues. V was pared by 4 bases and J by 2 bases, with 12 bases between. Germline V CDR1 and CDR2: SGHNT, YYREEE (reference sequence).

CDR3 sequence (DNA): TGTGCCAGCAGCTCCACAGGGGTGGACACTGAAGCTTTCTTT. Translated, it gives CASSSTGVDTEAFF. The chain combines TRBV7-9 with TRBJ1-1, with 7 bases identical to TRBD1. The trim removed 4 bases at V and 3 bases at J, leaving 5 bases unmatched. Germline V gene sequence: CDR1 SEHNR, CDR2 FQNEAQ (reference sequence). The CDR3 has 14 residues.

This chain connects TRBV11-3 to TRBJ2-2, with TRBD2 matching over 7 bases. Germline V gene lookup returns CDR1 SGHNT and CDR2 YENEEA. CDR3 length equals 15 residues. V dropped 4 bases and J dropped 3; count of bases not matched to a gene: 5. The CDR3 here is CASSYRRGDTGELFF. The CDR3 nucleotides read TGTGCCAGCAGCTACCGTCGGGGGGACACCGGGGAGCTGTTTTTT. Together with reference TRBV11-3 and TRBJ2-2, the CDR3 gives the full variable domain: EAGVVQSPRYKIIEKKQPVAFWCNPISGHNTLYWYLQNLGQGPELLIRYENEEAVDDSQLPKDRFSAERLKGVDSTLKIQPAELGDSAVYLCASSYRRGDTGELFFGEGSRLTVL.

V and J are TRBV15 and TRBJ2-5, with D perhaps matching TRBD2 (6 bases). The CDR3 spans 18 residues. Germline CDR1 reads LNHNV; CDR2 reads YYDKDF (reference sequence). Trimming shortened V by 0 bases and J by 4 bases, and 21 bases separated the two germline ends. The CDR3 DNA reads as TGTGCCACCAGCAGAGATGCATGGGGGGAGGACCATCGAGAGACCCAGTACTTC. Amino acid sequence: CATSRDAWGEDHRETQYF.

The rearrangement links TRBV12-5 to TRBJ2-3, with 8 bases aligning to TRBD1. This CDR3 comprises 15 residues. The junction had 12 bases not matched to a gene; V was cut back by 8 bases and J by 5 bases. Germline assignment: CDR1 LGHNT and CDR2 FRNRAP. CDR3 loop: CASRVTGDRRDTQYF. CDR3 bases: TGTGCTAGTAGGGTGACAGGGGACCGTAGAGATACGCAGTATTTT. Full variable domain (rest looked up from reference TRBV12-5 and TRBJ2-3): DARVTQTPRHKVTEMGQEVTMRCQPILGHNTVFWYRQTMMQGLELLAYFRNRAPLDDSGMPKDRFSAEMPDATLATLKIQPSEPRDSAVYFCASRVTGDRRDTQYFGPGTRLTVL.

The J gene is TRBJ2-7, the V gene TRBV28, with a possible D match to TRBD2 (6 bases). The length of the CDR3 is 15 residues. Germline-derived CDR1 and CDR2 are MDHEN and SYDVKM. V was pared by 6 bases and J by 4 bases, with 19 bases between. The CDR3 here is CASSPRVRDWYEQYF. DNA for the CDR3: TGTGCCAGCAGCCCCCGTGTCAGGGACTGGTACGAGCAGTACTTC.

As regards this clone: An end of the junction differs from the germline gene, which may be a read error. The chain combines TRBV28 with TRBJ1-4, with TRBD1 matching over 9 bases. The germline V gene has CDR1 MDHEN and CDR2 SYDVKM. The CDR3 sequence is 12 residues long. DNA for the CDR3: TGCGCAGCGAGGGACAGGGTCGAAAAACTGTTTTTT. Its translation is CAARDRVEKLFF. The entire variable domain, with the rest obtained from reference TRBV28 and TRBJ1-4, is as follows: DVKVTQSSRYLVKRTGEKVFLECVQDMDHENMFWYRQDPGLGLRLIYFSYDVKMKEKGDIPEGYSVSREKKERFSLILESASTNQTSMYLCAARDRVEKLFFGSGTQLSVL.

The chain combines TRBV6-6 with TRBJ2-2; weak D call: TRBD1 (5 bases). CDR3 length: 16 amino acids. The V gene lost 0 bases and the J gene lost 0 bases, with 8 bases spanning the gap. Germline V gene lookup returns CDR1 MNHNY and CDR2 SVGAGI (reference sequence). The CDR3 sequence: CASSYSRASNTGELFF. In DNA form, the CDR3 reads TGTGCCAGCAGTTACTCCAGGGCGTCGAACACCGGGGAGCTGTTTTTT.

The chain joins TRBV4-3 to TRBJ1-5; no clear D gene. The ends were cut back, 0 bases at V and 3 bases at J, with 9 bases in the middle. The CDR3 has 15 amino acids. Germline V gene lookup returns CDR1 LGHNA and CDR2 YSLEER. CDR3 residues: CASSQDGSYNQPQHF. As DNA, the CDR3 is TGCGCCAGCAGCCAAGATGGGAGTTACAATCAGCCCCAGCATTTT.

CDR3: CASSPGTGAYNEQFF. The CDR3 bases are TGTGCCAGCAGCCCCGGGACAGGGGCCTACAATGAGCAGTTCTTC. The V gene is TRBV7-9, the J gene TRBJ2-1; 10 nucleotides agree with TRBD1. The CDR3 is made up of 15 amino acids. The germline V gene encodes CDR1 SEHNR and CDR2 FQNEAQ (reference sequence). V gave up 5 bases and J gave up 2 bases; unmatched junction bases: 3.

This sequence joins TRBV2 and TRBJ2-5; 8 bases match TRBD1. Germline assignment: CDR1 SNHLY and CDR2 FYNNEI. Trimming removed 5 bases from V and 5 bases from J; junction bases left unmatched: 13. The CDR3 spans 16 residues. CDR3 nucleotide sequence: TGTGCCAGCAGTTTCCAGGGGGCGCGGAGTAAGGAGACCCAGTACTTC. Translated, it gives CASSFQGARSKETQYF.

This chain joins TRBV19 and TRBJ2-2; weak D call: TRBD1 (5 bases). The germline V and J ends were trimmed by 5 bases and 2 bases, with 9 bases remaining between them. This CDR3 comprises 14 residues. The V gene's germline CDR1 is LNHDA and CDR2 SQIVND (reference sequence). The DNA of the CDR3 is TGTGCCAGTAGTCCCAGGGAAAACACCGGGGAGCTGTTTTTT. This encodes CASSPRENTGELFF.

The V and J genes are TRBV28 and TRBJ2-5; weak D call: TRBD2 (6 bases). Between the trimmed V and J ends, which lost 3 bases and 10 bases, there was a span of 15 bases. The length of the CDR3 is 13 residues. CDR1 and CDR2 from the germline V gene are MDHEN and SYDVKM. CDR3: CASSLIDRRDQYF. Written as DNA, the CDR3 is TGTGCCAGCAGTTTGATCGACCGGAGGGACCAGTACTTC.

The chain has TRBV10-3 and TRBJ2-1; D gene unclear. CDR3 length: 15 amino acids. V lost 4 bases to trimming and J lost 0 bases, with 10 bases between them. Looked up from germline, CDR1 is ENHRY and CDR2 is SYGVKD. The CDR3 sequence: CAISATVSSYNEQFF. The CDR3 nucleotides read TGTGCCATCAGTGCCACAGTTAGCTCCTACAATGAGCAGTTCTTC.

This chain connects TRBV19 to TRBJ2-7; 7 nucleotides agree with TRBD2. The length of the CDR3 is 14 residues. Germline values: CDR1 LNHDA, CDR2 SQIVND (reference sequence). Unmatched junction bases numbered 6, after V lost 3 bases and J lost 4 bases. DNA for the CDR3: TGTGCCAGTAGTATCCGGACTAGTCAATACGAGCAGTACTTC. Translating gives CASSIRTSQYEQYF.

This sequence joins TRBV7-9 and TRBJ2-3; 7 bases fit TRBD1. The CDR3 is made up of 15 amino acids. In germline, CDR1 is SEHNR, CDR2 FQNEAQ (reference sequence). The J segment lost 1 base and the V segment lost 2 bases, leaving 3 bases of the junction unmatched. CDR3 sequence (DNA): TGTGCCAGCAGCTTAAGACAGGGAGGCACAGATACGCAGTATTTT. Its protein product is CASSLRQGGTDTQYF.

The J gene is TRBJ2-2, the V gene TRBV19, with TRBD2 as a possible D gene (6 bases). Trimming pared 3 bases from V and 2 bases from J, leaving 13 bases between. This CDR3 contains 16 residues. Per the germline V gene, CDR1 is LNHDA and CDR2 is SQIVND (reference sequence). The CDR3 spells CASSINRGSNTGELFF. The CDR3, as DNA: TGTGCCAGTAGTATTAATCGGGGGTCCAACACCGGGGAGCTGTTTTTT.

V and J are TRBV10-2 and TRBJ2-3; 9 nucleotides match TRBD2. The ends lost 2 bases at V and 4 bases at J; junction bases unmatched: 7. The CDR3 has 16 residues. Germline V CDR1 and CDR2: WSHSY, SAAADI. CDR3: CASSEGWRGGADTQYF. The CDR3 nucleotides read TGCGCCAGCAGTGAGGGGTGGCGGGGGGGCGCAGATACGCAGTATTTT.

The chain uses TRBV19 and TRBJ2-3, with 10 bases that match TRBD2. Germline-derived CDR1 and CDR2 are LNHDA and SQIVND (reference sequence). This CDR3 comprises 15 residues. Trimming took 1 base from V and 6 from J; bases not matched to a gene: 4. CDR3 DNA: TGTGCCAGTAGTATAGCAGCGGGGGGGATGGATACGCAGTATTTT. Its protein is CASSIAAGGMDTQYF. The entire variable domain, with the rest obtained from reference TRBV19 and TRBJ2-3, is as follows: DGGITQSPKYLFRKEGQNVTLSCEQNLNHDAMYWYRQDPGQGLRLIYYSQIVNDFQKGDIAEGYSVSREKKESFPLTVTSAQKNPTAFYLCASSIAAGGMDTQYFGPGTRLTVL.

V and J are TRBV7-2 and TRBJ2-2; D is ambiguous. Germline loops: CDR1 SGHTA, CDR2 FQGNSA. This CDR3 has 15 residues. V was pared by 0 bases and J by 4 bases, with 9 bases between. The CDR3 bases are TGTGCCAGCAGCTTAGCGGCCCCGTCCACCGGGGAGCTGTTTTTT. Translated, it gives CASSLAAPSTGELFF. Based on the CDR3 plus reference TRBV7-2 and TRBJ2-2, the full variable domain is GAGVSQSPSNKVTEKGKDVELRCDPISGHTALYWYRQSLGQGLEFLIYFQGNSAPDKSGLPSDRFSAERTGGSVSTLTIQRTQQEDSAVYLCASSLAAPSTGELFFGEGSRLTVL.